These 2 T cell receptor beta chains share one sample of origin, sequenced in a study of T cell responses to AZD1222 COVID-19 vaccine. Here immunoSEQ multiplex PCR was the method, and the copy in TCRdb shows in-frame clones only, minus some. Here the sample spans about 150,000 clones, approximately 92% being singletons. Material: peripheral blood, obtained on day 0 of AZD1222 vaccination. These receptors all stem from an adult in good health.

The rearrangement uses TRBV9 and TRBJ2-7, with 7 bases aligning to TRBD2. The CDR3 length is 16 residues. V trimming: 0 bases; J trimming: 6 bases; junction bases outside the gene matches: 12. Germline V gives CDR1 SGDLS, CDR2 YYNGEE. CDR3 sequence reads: CASSVEFGLEGSEQYF. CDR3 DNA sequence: TGTGCCAGCAGCGTAGAGTTCGGACTAGAGGGTTCCGAGCAGTACTTC. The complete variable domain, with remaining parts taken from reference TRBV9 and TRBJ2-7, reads DSGVTQTPKHLITATGQRVTLRCSPRSGDLSVYWYQQSLDQGLQFLIQYYNGEERAKGNILERFSAQQFPDLHSELNLSSLELGDSALYFCASSVEFGLEGSEQYFGPGTRLTVT.

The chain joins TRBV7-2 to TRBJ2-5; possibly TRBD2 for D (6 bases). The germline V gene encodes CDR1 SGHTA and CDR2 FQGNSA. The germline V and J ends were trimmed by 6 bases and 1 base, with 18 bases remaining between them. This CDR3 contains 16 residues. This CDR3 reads CASRPGFGGIQETQYF. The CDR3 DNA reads TGTGCCAGCAGGCCAGGGTTTGGAGGGATCCAAGAGACCCAGTACTTC. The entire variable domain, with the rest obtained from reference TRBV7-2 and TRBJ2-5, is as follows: GAGVSQSPSNKVTEKGKDVELRCDPISGHTALYWYRQSLGQGLEFLIYFQGNSAPDKSGLPSDRFSAERTGGSVSTLTIQRTQQEDSAVYLCASRPGFGGIQETQYFGPGTRLLVL.